The 29 T cell receptor beta chains below all came from one sample that was sequenced in a study of technical replicates of blood from a few donors. Using immunoSEQ multiplex PCR, the repertoire was profiled, and TCRdb retains in-frame clones only, with some absent. The table shows roughly 70,000 clones, with roughly 90% occurring only once. What was sequenced was PBMCs. Every receptor here comes from a human donor in good health. Some clones in this sample may be carry-over from other donors' samples.

The V gene is TRBV29-1, the J gene TRBJ2-1, with 7 bases identical to TRBD1. The J segment lost 7 bases and the V segment lost 6 bases, leaving 9 bases of the junction unmatched. In germline, CDR1 is SQVTM, CDR2 ANQGSEA. The CDR3 loop spans 13 amino acids. The CDR3 reads CSVSRGLGNEQFF. DNA for the CDR3: TGCAGCGTGAGTAGGGGGCTTGGGAATGAGCAGTTCTTC.

V is TRBV18 and J is TRBJ2-7; a possible D gene is TRBD1 (6 bases). Germline CDR1 is KGHSH and CDR2 is LQKENI. With 0 bases removed from V and 4 bases from J, the gap between germline ends came to 10 bases. The CDR3 extends over 14 amino acids. CDR3 sequence: CASSPPGHLYEQYF. The CDR3 coding sequence is TGTGCCAGCTCACCACCGGGACACCTTTACGAGCAGTACTTC.

The genes are TRBV7-9 and TRBJ1-2; TRBD1 matches at 8 bases. Germline CDR1 reads SEHNR; CDR2 reads FQNEAQ (reference sequence). The CDR3 has 14 residues. The ends lost 1 base at V and 6 bases at J; junction bases unmatched: 4. The CDR3 DNA reads TGTGCCAGCAGCTTAGGGGCAGGGGGCAATGGCTACACCTTC. It translates to CASSLGAGGNGYTF.

The rearrangement joins TRBV7-2 to TRBJ2-7; possibly TRBD2 for D (6 bases). The CDR3 is 14 residues long. Germline assignment: CDR1 SGHTA and CDR2 FQGNSA. The V end lost 5 bases, the J end lost 2 bases, and 13 bases lay between the germline ends. In DNA, the CDR3 is TGTGCCAGCAGCCCTGCTGGGACTCCCTACGAGCAGTACTTC. Its protein is CASSPAGTPYEQYF.

The genes are TRBV14 and TRBJ1-2, with D hard to call. CDR1 and CDR2 (germline): SGHDN, FVKESK. V was pared by 3 bases and J by 3 bases, with 11 bases between. The CDR3 length is 14 residues. The CDR3 sequence is CASSQREEHYGYTF. CDR3 bases: TGTGCCAGCAGCCAGAGGGAGGAGCACTATGGCTACACCTTC.

V usage is TRBV4-1 and J usage is TRBJ2-7, with D possibly being TRBD2 (5 bases). The CDR3 covers 14 residues. Germline-derived CDR1 and CDR2 are MGHRA and YSYEKL. Trimming took off 4 bases at V and 4 bases at J, with 14 bases between the two ends. The CDR3 region has the DNA TGCGCCAGCAGCCCCGGAATAGGAGGTTACGAGCAGTACTTC. Translating it yields CASSPGIGGYEQYF.

The chain carries TRBV19 and TRBJ2-2, with D possibly being TRBD2 (7 bases). CDR1 and CDR2 (germline): LNHDA, SQIVND (reference sequence). The ends were cut back, 8 bases at V and 7 bases at J, with 14 bases in the middle. This CDR3 is 13 amino acids long. This chain's CDR3 is CASCYGGHGELFF. The CDR3 nucleotides read TGTGCCAGTTGCTACGGGGGGCACGGGGAGCTGTTTTTT.

This clone was recorded only once. This chain connects TRBV14 to TRBJ1-2; perhaps TRBD1 as D (5 bases). Trimming took off 11 bases at V and 7 bases at J, with 14 bases between the two ends. In germline, CDR1 is SGHDN, CDR2 FVKESK. This CDR3 is built from 11 residues. Here the CDR3 reads CAWGEYGGYTF. The CDR3 DNA reads TGTGCCTGGGGCGAGTACGGTGGCTACACCTTC.

This clone has more than one count but fewer than ten. V gene TRBV4-2 combines with J gene TRBJ1-1; TRBD1 agrees at 9 bases. Per germline, CDR1 LGHNA and CDR2 YNFKEQ. V was clipped by 6 bases and J by 4 bases; unmatched bases: 3. The length of the CDR3 is 13 residues. The chain's CDR3 is CASSPDRGTEAFF. The CDR3 DNA is TGTGCCAGCAGTCCGGACAGGGGCACTGAAGCTTTCTTT.

The chain has TRBV11-3 and TRBJ2-5; a possible D gene is TRBD1 (5 bases). Per germline, CDR1 SGHNT and CDR2 YENEEA. Trimming removed 2 bases at V and 2 bases at J, with 6 bases between. CDR3 length equals 13 residues. The CDR3 DNA reads as TGTGCCAGCAGCTTAAGACAGCAAGAGACCCAGTACTTC. Protein product: CASSLRQQETQYF. The full variable domain, in which reference TRBV11-3 and TRBJ2-5 provide the parts outside the CDR3, is EAGVVQSPRYKIIEKKQPVAFWCNPISGHNTLYWYLQNLGQGPELLIRYENEEAVDDSQLPKDRFSAERLKGVDSTLKIQPAELGDSAVYLCASSLRQQETQYFGPGTRLLVL.

The chain uses TRBV6-6 and TRBJ2-7, with TRBD1 matching over 11 bases. The germline CDR1 and CDR2 sequences are MNHNY and SVGAGI (reference sequence). This CDR3 is 14 amino acids long. The ends lost 6 bases at V and 5 bases at J; junction bases unmatched: 6. CDR3 DNA: TGTGCCAGCAGGCCGGGACAGGGGGTCCACGAGCAGTACTTC. Its protein product is CASRPGQGVHEQYF.

The gene calls are TRBV2 and TRBJ2-5; 9 nucleotides align to TRBD2. Per the germline V gene, CDR1 is SNHLY and CDR2 is FYNNEI. The ends lost 6 bases at V and 5 bases at J; junction bases unmatched: 13. This CDR3 is 16 amino acids long. CDR3 protein: CASRRMGRGGQETQYF. As DNA, the CDR3 is TGTGCCAGCAGGAGGATGGGGCGGGGGGGCCAGGAGACCCAGTACTTC.

The V gene is TRBV15, the J gene TRBJ2-7; TRBD1 matches 8 bases. The ends lost 0 bases at V and 2 bases at J; junction bases unmatched: 3. The V gene's germline CDR1 is LNHNV and CDR2 YYDKDF (reference sequence). The CDR3 is made up of 15 amino acids. The CDR3: CATSRDHRGTYEQYF. The DNA of the CDR3 is TGTGCCACCAGCAGAGACCACAGGGGGACCTACGAGCAGTACTTC.

V is TRBV7-8 and J is TRBJ1-4, with 9 positions matching TRBD1. Germline trimming cut 5 bases from V and 5 bases from J; bases unmatched to any gene: 6. Germline V gives CDR1 SGHVS, CDR2 FQNEAQ. This CDR3 comprises 15 residues. This chain's CDR3 is CASSITGGPNEKLFF. The CDR3, as DNA: TGTGCCAGCAGCATAACAGGGGGCCCAAATGAAAAACTGTTTTTT. Combining the CDR3 with reference TRBV7-8 and TRBJ1-4 gives the whole variable domain GAGVSQSPRYKVAKRGQDVALRCDPISGHVSLFWYQQALGQGPEFLTYFQNEAQLDKSGLPSDRFFAERPEGSVSTLKIQRTQQEDSAVYLCASSITGGPNEKLFFGSGTQLSVL.

DNA of the CDR3: TGTGCCAGCAGCTTGGGACTAGCGGGGGGGCTAATTGGTGAGCAGTTCTTC. Its protein product is CASSLGLAGGLIGEQFF. The chain is built from TRBV5-4 and TRBJ2-1, with TRBD2 matching 14 bases. This CDR3 is 17 amino acids long. V gave up 0 bases and J gave up 9 bases; unmatched junction bases: 8. Per germline, CDR1 SGHNT and CDR2 YYREEE (reference sequence).

J is TRBJ2-1 and V is TRBV4-1; 14 bases agree with TRBD2. Germline V gene lookup returns CDR1 MGHRA and CDR2 YSYEKL. V trimming: 5 bases; J trimming: 5 bases; junction bases outside the gene matches: 11. This CDR3 contains 18 residues. The DNA for the CDR3 is TGCGCCAGCAGCGGACTGGACATGGGACTAGCGGGAGACAATGAGCAGTTCTTC. Amino acids: CASSGLDMGLAGDNEQFF.

The chain joins TRBV30 to TRBJ1-4; D not certain. The germline V gene has CDR1 GTSNPN and CDR2 SVGIG (reference sequence). This CDR3 comprises 15 residues. V gave up 4 bases and J gave up 0 bases, with 12 bases separating them. CDR3 DNA: TGTGCCTGGATCCCGACATACGCAACTAATGAAAAACTGTTTTTT. This gives the protein CAWIPTYATNEKLFF.

The chain carries TRBV19 and TRBJ1-3, with 7 nucleotides matching TRBD1. The V segment lost 9 bases and the J segment 0 bases; nucleotides outside the gene matches: 5. The germline V gene encodes CDR1 LNHDA and CDR2 SQIVND (reference sequence). The CDR3 spans 14 residues. This chain's CDR3 is CASHRDSSGNTIYF. CDR3 DNA sequence: TGTGCCAGCCATCGGGACAGCTCTGGAAACACCATATATTTT.

This clone has a single count. The chain couples TRBV30 to TRBJ2-3; D perhaps matches TRBD2 (5 bases). In germline, CDR1 is GTSNPN, CDR2 SVGIG (reference sequence). The V gene lost 0 bases and the J gene lost 4 bases, with 20 bases spanning the gap. The CDR3 length is 17 residues. The CDR3 loop is CAWSVGVELTRPDTQYF. The CDR3 DNA sequence: TGTGCCTGGAGTGTTGGGGTGGAGTTAACTAGGCCAGATACGCAGTATTTT.

This chain connects TRBV5-1 to TRBJ2-7; no reliable D call. Trimming left V 2 bases short and J 0 bases short, with 6 bases between. Germline values: CDR1 SGHRS, CDR2 YFSETQ. The CDR3 is 13 amino acids. The CDR3 here is CASSFDTSYEQYF. In nucleotides, the CDR3 is TGCGCCAGCAGCTTCGACACCTCCTACGAGCAGTACTTC.

Here the CDR3 reads CASSPEGGGLAGPYEQYF. As DNA, the CDR3 is TGTGCCAGCAGCCCTGAAGGGGGGGGGCTAGCGGGACCCTACGAGCAGTACTTC. The chain couples TRBV7-6 to TRBJ2-7; 9 bases match TRBD2. With 5 bases clipped from V and 2 bases from J, the junction kept 16 bases outside the gene matches. Germline V lookup: CDR1 SGHVS, CDR2 FNYEAQ. The CDR3 totals 18 residues.

The chain is built from TRBV9 and TRBJ2-4, with 8 bases fitting TRBD2. The germline V gene has CDR1 SGDLS and CDR2 YYNGEE. With V trimmed by 3 bases and J by 5 bases, 10 bases remained unmatched. CDR3 length: 16 residues. The CDR3 is CASSAGSGSPQNIQYF. CDR3 bases: TGTGCCAGCAGCGCGGGGAGCGGGAGTCCGCAAAACATTCAGTACTTC.

The rearrangement links TRBV7-4 to TRBJ1-2; D is ambiguous. This CDR3 is built from 12 residues. Germline V gene sequence: CDR1 SGHVT, CDR2 SQSDAQ. V lost 2 bases, J lost 6 bases, and 7 bases lay in between. The DNA for the CDR3 is TGTGCCAGCAGCTTATGGCCTGATGGCTACACCTTC. Protein sequence: CASSLWPDGYTF.

This rearrangement joins TRBV10-1 to TRBJ2-1; 11 bases are shared with TRBD2. Germline CDR1 and CDR2: WNHNN and SYGVQD (reference sequence). The CDR3 contains 13 residues. The J segment lost 8 bases and the V segment lost 8 bases, leaving 5 bases of the junction unmatched. The CDR3 region is CASPLAGVHEQFF. CDR3 nucleotide sequence: TGCGCCAGCCCACTAGCGGGAGTTCATGAGCAGTTCTTC.

The chain joins TRBV4-2 to TRBJ2-7; D perhaps matches TRBD2 (5 bases). Germline loops: CDR1 LGHNA, CDR2 YNFKEQ. The CDR3 is made up of 16 amino acids. Trimming took off 0 bases at V and 5 bases at J, with 17 bases between the two ends. CDR3 residues: CASSQELTGIGNEQYF. CDR3 DNA: TGTGCCAGCAGCCAAGAATTGACCGGGATAGGCAACGAGCAGTACTTC.

The rearrangement joins TRBV13 to TRBJ2-2, with TRBD1 matching over 10 bases. J gave up 1 base and V 5 bases, and 10 bases lay outside the gene matches. The CDR3 is made up of 18 amino acids. CDR1 is PRHDT, CDR2 FYEKMQ, per germline (reference sequence). CDR3: CASSSRDRGTVNTGELFF. CDR3 coding DNA: TGTGCCAGCAGCAGCCGGGACAGGGGAACGGTGAACACCGGGGAGCTGTTTTTT.

The chain has TRBV30 and TRBJ2-7, with TRBD1 identical over 7 bases. Germline CDR1 and CDR2: GTSNPN and SVGIG (reference sequence). The CDR3 spans 14 residues. V lost 8 bases and J lost 5; bases outside the gene matches: 15. CDR3 sequence: CAGGEGASLHEQYF. CDR3 coding DNA: TGTGCCGGGGGTGAGGGGGCTAGTCTCCACGAGCAGTACTTC.

The V gene is TRBV7-9, the J gene TRBJ2-7; the match to TRBD1 covers 9 bases. Germline CDR1 SEHNR, CDR2 FQNEAQ (reference sequence). Trimming removed 6 bases from V and 6 bases from J; junction bases left unmatched: 3. The CDR3 spans 12 residues. In DNA form, the CDR3 reads TGTGCCAGCAGGACAGGGGGTGGCGAGCAGTACTTC. Translating gives CASRTGGGEQYF. Full variable domain (missing parts from reference TRBV7-9 and TRBJ2-7): DTGVSQNPRHKITKRGQNVTFRCDPISEHNRLYWYRQTLGQGPEFLTYFQNEAQLEKSRLLSDRFSAERPKGSFSTLEIQRTEQGDSAMYLCASRTGGGEQYFGPGTRLTVT.

The chain uses TRBV28 and TRBJ1-1, with D possibly being TRBD1 (6 bases). Between the trimmed V and J ends, which lost 6 bases and 0 bases, there was a span of 8 bases. Germline lookup yields CDR1 MDHEN and CDR2 SYDVKM. This CDR3 spans 13 amino acids. The chain's CDR3 is CASRRTVNTEAFF. The DNA for the CDR3 is TGTGCCAGCAGGCGGACAGTGAACACTGAAGCTTTCTTT.